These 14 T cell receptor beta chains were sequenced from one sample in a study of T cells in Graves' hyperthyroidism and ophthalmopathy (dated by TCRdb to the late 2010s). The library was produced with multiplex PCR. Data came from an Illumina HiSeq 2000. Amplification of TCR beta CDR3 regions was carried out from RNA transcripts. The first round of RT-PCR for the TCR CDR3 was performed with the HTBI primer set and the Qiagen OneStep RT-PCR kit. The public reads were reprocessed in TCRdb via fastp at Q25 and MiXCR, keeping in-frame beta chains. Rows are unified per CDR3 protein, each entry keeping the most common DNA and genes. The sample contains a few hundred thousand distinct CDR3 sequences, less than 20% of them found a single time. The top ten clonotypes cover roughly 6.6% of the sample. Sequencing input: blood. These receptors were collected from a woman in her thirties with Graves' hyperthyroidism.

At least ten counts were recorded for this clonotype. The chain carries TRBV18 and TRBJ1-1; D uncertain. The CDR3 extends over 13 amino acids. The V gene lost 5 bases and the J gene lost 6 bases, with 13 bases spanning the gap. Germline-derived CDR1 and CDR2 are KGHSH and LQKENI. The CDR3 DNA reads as TGTGCCAGCTCATCCACTCAAGCGGCTGAAGCTTTCTTT. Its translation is CASSSTQAAEAFF.

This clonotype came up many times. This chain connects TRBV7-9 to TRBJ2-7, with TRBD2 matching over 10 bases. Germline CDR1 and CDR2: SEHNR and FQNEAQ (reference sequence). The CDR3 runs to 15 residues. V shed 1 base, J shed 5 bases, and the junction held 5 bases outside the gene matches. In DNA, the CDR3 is TGTGCCAGCAGCTTAGGGCTAGCGGGAGTCCACGAGCAGTACTTC. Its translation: CASSLGLAGVHEQYF.

In DNA, the CDR3 is TGTGCCATCAGTGAGTCGAGGCAGGGCTTCTCCTACAATGAGCAGTTCTTC. Translating it yields CAISESRQGFSYNEQFF. The chain combines TRBV10-3 with TRBJ2-1; D is possibly TRBD1 (5 bases). The germline V gene has CDR1 ENHRY and CDR2 SYGVKD. With 0 bases removed from V and 0 bases from J, the gap between germline ends came to 12 bases. The CDR3 extends over 17 amino acids.

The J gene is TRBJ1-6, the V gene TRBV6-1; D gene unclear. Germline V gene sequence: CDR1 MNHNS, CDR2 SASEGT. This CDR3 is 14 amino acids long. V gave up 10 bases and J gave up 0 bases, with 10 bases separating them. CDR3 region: CAIRTSSYNSPLHF. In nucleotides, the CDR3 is TGTGCCATCAGAACGAGCTCCTATAATTCACCCCTCCACTTT.

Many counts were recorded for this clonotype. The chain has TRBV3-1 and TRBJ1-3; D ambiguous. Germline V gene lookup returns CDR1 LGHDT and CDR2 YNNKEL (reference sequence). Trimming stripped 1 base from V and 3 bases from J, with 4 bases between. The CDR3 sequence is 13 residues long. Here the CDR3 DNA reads TGTGCCAGCAGCCAAGCTGTTGGAAACACCATATATTTT. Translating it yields CASSQAVGNTIYF. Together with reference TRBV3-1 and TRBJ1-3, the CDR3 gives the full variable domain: DTAVSQTPKYLVTQMGNDKSIKCEQNLGHDTMYWYKQDSKKFLKIMFSYNNKELIINETVPNRFSPKSPDKAHLNLHINSLELGDSAVYFCASSQAVGNTIYFGEGSWLTVV.

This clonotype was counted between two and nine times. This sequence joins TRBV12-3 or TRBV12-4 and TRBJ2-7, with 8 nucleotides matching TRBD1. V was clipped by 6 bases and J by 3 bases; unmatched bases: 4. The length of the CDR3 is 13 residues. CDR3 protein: CASSTDRVYEQYF. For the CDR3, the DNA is TGTGCCAGCAGCACGGACAGGGTCTACGAGCAGTACTTC.

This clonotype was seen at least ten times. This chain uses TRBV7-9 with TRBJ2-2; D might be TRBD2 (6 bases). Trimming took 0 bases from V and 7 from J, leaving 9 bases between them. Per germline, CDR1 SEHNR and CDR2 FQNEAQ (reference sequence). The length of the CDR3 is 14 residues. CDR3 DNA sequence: TGTGCCAGCAGCTTAGCCGGGAGTGGCGGGGAGCTGTTTTTT. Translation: CASSLAGSGGELFF. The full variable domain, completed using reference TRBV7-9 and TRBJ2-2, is DTGVSQNPRHKITKRGQNVTFRCDPISEHNRLYWYRQTLGQGPEFLTYFQNEAQLEKSRLLSDRFSAERPKGSFSTLEIQRTEQGDSAMYLCASSLAGSGGELFFGEGSRLTVL.

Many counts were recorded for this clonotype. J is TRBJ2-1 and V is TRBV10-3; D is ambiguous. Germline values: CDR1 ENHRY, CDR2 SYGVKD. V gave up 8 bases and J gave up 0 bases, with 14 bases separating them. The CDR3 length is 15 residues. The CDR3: CAIAFQPSSYNEQFF. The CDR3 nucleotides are TGTGCCATCGCTTTTCAACCATCCTCCTACAATGAGCAGTTCTTC.

CDR3 loop: CASSQVGQGPGYTF. CDR3 nucleotide sequence: TGTGCCAGCAGCCAAGTAGGACAGGGCCCCGGCTACACCTTC. This sequence joins TRBV12-3 or TRBV12-4 and TRBJ1-2; 8 bases align to TRBD1. After removal of 6 bases from V and 8 bases from J, the junction contained 11 bases not matched to a gene. The CDR3 length is 14 residues.

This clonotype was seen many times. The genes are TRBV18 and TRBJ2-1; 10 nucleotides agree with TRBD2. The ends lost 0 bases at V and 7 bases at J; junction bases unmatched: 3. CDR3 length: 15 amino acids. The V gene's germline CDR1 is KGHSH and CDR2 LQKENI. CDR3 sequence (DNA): TGTGCCAGCTCACCACCGAGCGGGAGGGTGAATGAGCAGTTCTTC. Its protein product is CASSPPSGRVNEQFF.

The CDR3 DNA is TGTGCCAGCTCACCTCCGACCGGGACCTATGGCTACACCTTC. This codes for CASSPPTGTYGYTF. The chain combines TRBV18 with TRBJ1-2; tentative D call: TRBD1 (5 bases). The CDR3 totals 14 residues. Trimming left V 3 bases short and J 4 bases short, with 12 bases between. Per germline, CDR1 KGHSH and CDR2 LQKENI. Looking up the rest from reference TRBV18 and TRBJ1-2 gives the full variable domain: NAGVMQNPRHLVRRRGQEARLRCSPMKGHSHVYWYRQLPEEGLKFMVYLQKENIIDESGMPKERFSAEFPKEGPSILRIQQVVRGDSAAYFCASSPPTGTYGYTFGSGTRLTVV.

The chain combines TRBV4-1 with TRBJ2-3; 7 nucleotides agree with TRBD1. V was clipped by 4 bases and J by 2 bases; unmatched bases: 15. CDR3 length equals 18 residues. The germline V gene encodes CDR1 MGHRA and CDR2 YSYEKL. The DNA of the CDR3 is TGCGCCAGCAGCCGGAGACAGGGCCAAGGTCTAGACACAGATACGCAGTATTTT. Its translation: CASSRRQGQGLDTDTQYF.

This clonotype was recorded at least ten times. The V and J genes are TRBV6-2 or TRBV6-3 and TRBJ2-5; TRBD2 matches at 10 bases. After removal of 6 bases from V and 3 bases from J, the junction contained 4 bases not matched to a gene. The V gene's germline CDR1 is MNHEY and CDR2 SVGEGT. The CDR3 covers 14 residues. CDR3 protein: CASSSGTSEETQYF. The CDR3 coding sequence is TGTGCCAGCAGCTCCGGGACTAGCGAAGAGACCCAGTACTTC.

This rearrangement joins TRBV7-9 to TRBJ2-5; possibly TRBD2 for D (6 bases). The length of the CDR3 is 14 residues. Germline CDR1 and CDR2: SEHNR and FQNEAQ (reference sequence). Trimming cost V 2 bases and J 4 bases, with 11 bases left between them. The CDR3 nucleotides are TGTGCCAGCAGCTTATCGGCGGGACTAGAGACCCAGTACTTC. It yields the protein CASSLSAGLETQYF.